This T cell receptor (beta chain) is drawn from a study of neurological immune-mediated disorders. Study findings and constraints: The most TCR clonal expansion was seen in HTLV-1-associated myelopathy, whereas the least was seen in multiple sclerosis, below the level in healthy controls.

TCRdb re-called the 5' RACE reads through MiXCR, storing one row per CDR3 protein. The sample yields about 66,000 distinct CDR3 sequences, roughly 4.5% seen once. Germline V gene lookup returns CDR1 SEHNR and CDR2 FQNEAQ (reference sequence). Unmatched junction bases numbered 8, after V lost 3 bases and J lost 4 bases. The CDR3 runs to 15 residues. In this sample, this clonotype turned up many times. What it recognizes is unknown. The receptor comes from a woman aged 70-85 years with multiple sclerosis. The V and J genes are TRBV7-9 and TRBJ1-2; 7 positions agree with TRBD1. Material for sequencing was PBMCs. The CDR3 sequence is CASSLEGQSFYGYTF. The CDR3 nucleotides read TGTGCCAGCAGCTTGGAGGGACAGTCCTTCTATGGCTACACCTTC.